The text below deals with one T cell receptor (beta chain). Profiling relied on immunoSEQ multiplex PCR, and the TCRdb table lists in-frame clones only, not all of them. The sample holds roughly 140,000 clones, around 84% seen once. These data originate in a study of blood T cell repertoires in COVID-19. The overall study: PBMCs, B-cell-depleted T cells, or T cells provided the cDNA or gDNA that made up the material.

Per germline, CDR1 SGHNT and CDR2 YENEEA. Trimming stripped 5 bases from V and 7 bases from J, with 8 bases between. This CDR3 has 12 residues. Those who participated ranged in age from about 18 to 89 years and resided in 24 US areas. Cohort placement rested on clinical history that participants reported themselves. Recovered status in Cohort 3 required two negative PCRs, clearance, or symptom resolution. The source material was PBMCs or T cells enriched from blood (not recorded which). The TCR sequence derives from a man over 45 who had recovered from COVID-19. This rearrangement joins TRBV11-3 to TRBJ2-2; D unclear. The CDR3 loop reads CASSVSVGELFF. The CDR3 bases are TGTGCCAGCAGCGTGTCCGTCGGGGAGCTGTTTTTT.